Included here is one T cell receptor (beta chain) sequence, with context. Its specificity is not known. It was by quantitative 5'-RACE with molecular barcodes that TCR beta libraries were made. Each CDR3 protein gets one entry after TCRdb re-called the 5' RACE reads with MiXCR. The sample lists 50,000 to 70,000 distinct CDR3 sequences; under 7.5% were seen once. The data belong to a study of CD8 T cells in ankylosing spondylitis. Study-level points and caveats: It appeared that ankylosing spondylitis blood was characterized by a TCR beta motif of about eight highly homologous variants. Researchers report that disease-linked clones proved CD8+ and relatively rare in peripheral blood. Certain motif variants had earlier appeared in reactive arthritis synovial fluid and blood.

The specimen was synovial fluid, either unsorted or a sorted T cell fraction (not recorded which). This clonotype was sampled from a male donor with ankylosing spondylitis.

CDR3 in DNA: TGTGCCAGCAGTTACTTCTACGAGCAGTACTTC. Its protein is CASSYFYEQYF. The chain has TRBV6-5 and TRBJ2-7; D remains unclear. Germline CDR1 is MNHEY and CDR2 is SVGAGI. The CDR3 runs to 11 residues. The ends were cut back, 1 base at V and 3 bases at J, with 1 base in the middle.